This section outlines one TCR beta chain sequence together with its context. Its antigen is unknown. Following extraction, RNA underwent reverse transcription to cDNA, which served as the sequencing template. TCRdb's table, derived via immunoSEQ multiplex PCR, lists solely in-frame clones and lacks some. Of 95,000 to 100,000 clones listed, almost 60% are singletons. Treatment in this sample: oral pan-JAK inhibitor, 5-10 mg twice daily. This record comes from a study of CD8+ T cells in alopecia areata. On the study more broadly: Treated patients received oral tofacitinib, 5 to 10 mg twice daily. Study-wide results and caveats: It was lesional scalp, especially alopecia totalis/universalis, that showed higher clonality than normal scalp.

CDR3 length: 17 amino acids. Germline loops: CDR1 SGHTA, CDR2 FQGTGA. The trim removed 2 bases at V and 2 bases at J, leaving 10 bases unmatched. V gene TRBV7-3 combines with J gene TRBJ2-3; TRBD2 agrees at 7 bases. The sequence derives from a human donor with alopecia areata. Here the sequenced sample was CD8+ T cells sorted from blood, taken at approximately week 56, from a patient treated with tofacitinib. For the CDR3, the DNA is TGTGCCAGCAGCTTAGCCGACGCGGGGGAAACCACAGATACGCAGTATTTT. Residues: CASSLADAGETTDTQYF.